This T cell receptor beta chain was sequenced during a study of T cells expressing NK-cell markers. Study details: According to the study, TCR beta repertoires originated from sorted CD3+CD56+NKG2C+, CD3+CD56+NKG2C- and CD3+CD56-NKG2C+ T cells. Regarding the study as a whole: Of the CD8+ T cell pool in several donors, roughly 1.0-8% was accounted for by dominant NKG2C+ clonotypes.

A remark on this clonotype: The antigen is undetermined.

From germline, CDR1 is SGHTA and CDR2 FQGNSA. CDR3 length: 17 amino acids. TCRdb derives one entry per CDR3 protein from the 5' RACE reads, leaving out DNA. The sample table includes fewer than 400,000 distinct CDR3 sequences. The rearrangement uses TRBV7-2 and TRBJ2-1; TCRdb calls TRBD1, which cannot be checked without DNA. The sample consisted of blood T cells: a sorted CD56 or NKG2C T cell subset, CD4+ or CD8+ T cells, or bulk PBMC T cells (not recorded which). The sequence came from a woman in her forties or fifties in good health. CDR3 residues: CASSRSSGVGADNEQFF.